Listed here are 23 T cell receptor beta chains from one sample, sequenced in a study of response to subunit inactivated influenza vaccine. TCRdb re-called the RT-PCR reads through MiXCR, storing one row per CDR3 protein. The sample comprises 530,000 or so distinct CDR3 sequences, 14% of which are singletons, and over 8.5% rests with the top ten. The source was PBMCs from blood, collected roughly 12 days after vaccination. The source of these receptors is a man aged 50 to 60 who received an inactivated influenza vaccine.

The rearrangement joins TRBV18 to TRBJ2-1; weak D call: TRBD2 (5 bases). The length of the CDR3 is 14 residues. Germline values: CDR1 KGHSH, CDR2 LQKENI. V was clipped by 0 bases and J by 6 bases, with 9 bases between them. In DNA form, the CDR3 reads TGTGCCAGCTCACCACCGGGAACTAGCAATGAGCAGTTCTTC. Translating gives CASSPPGTSNEQFF.

The chain carries TRBV28 and TRBJ2-2; D might be TRBD1 or TRBD2, each matching 6 bases. Germline V gives CDR1 MDHEN, CDR2 SYDVKM. V was pared by 5 bases and J by 1 base, with 17 bases between. The CDR3 has 17 amino acids. CDR3 in DNA: TGTGCCAGCAGTGACCCACTGGGGGGCCTGAACACCGGGGAGCTGTTTTTT. Translation gives CASSDPLGGLNTGELFF.

A few counts support this clonotype. The rearrangement links TRBV6-5 to TRBJ2-5, with D possibly TRBD1 on 5 matching bases. V lost 0 bases and J lost 5, with 10 bases in between. CDR3 length equals 14 residues. Germline V gene data show CDR1 as MNHEY and CDR2 as SVGAGI. CDR3 bases: TGTGCCAGCAGTTACTCAAGGGGCGCGGAGACCCAGTACTTC. This codes for CASSYSRGAETQYF.

This clonotype was seen ten or more times. J is TRBJ1-5 and V is TRBV28; 7 bases are shared with TRBD1. The CDR3 loop spans 13 amino acids. Germline values: CDR1 MDHEN, CDR2 SYDVKM. Trimming at V came to 2 bases and at J to 9 bases, leaving 4 bases not matched to a gene. CDR3 sequence (DNA): TGTGCCAGCAGTTTACAAGGGGGCAGGCCCCAGCATTTT. Translating it yields CASSLQGGRPQHF.

V and J are TRBV20-1 and TRBJ2-2; 9 bases map to TRBD2. Germline-derived CDR1 and CDR2 are DFQATT and SNEGSKA (reference sequence). The CDR3 spans 15 residues. V shed 1 base, J shed 7 bases, and the junction held 7 bases outside the gene matches. CDR3 amino acids: CSARAARGGLGELFF. The DNA for the CDR3 is TGCAGTGCTAGAGCGGCGCGGGGGGGCCTCGGGGAGCTGTTTTTT.

This chain joins TRBV7-2 and TRBJ2-3; no reliable D call. There are 15 residues in the CDR3. V dropped 0 bases and J dropped 1 base, with 8 bases sitting between them. CDR1 SGHTA and CDR2 FQGNSA come from the germline V gene. CDR3 coding DNA: TGTGCCAGCAGCTTAGCATTTGACGGCACAGATACGCAGTATTTT. Protein: CASSLAFDGTDTQYF.

The rearrangement uses TRBV7-2 and TRBJ2-2; D gene unclear. Looked up from germline, CDR1 is SGHTA and CDR2 is FQGNSA. The CDR3 has 13 amino acids. V was clipped by 5 bases and J by 6 bases, with 10 bases between them. CDR3 protein: CASSRMEAGELFF. Written as DNA, the CDR3 is TGTGCCAGCAGCAGGATGGAAGCCGGGGAGCTGTTTTTT.

The V and J genes are TRBV20-1 and TRBJ2-1, with 8 bases that match TRBD2. This CDR3 is built from 15 residues. The J segment lost 7 bases and the V segment lost 2 bases, leaving 10 bases of the junction unmatched. Per germline, CDR1 DFQATT and CDR2 SNEGSKA (reference sequence). In DNA, the CDR3 is TGCAGTGCTAGAATGTTAGCGGGGCCCGTTAATGAGCAGTTCTTC. It translates to CSARMLAGPVNEQFF.

V usage is TRBV29-1 and J usage is TRBJ1-1, with a possible D match to TRBD1 (6 bases). Germline CDR1 is SQVTM and CDR2 is ANQGSEA. Trimming stripped 5 bases from V and 7 bases from J, with 14 bases between. This CDR3 is 12 amino acids long. CDR3: CSVIQGALEAFF. The CDR3 nucleotides read TGCAGCGTTATACAGGGCGCCCTTGAAGCTTTCTTT.

There are a few counts of this clonotype. This sequence joins TRBV24-1 and TRBJ2-1, with 7 bases lining up with TRBD2. The CDR3 covers 18 residues. Germline V gene data show CDR1 as KGHDR and CDR2 as SFDVKD. J was trimmed by 0 bases and V by 4 bases; bases with no gene match: 11. Here the CDR3 reads CATSDRGGERSSYNEQFF. The DNA for the CDR3 is TGTGCCACCAGTGACCGTGGGGGGGAGAGGAGCTCCTACAATGAGCAGTTCTTC.

This chain links TRBV18 with TRBJ1-2, with D perhaps matching TRBD1 (6 bases). With 0 bases removed from V and 1 base from J, the gap between germline ends came to 12 bases. Germline lookup yields CDR1 KGHSH and CDR2 LQKENI. The CDR3 length is 16 residues. DNA of the CDR3: TGTGCCAGCTCACCACCAGGGGACAATTATAACTATGGCTACACCTTC. Protein product: CASSPPGDNYNYGYTF.

The chain combines TRBV20-1 with TRBJ2-5, with D maybe TRBD1 (6 bases). V shed 3 bases and J shed 5 bases, with 16 bases lying between them. The CDR3 loop spans 14 amino acids. Germline V lookup: CDR1 DFQATT, CDR2 SNEGSKA (reference sequence). The CDR3 loop reads CSASLVQGGETQYF. For the CDR3, the DNA is TGCAGTGCTAGCTTGGTACAGGGTGGCGAGACCCAGTACTTC.

This clonotype showed up just a few times. This rearrangement joins TRBV27 to TRBJ1-1, with D possibly being TRBD1 (5 bases). CDR3 length: 15 residues. Germline-derived CDR1 and CDR2 are MNHEY and SMNVEV (reference sequence). Trimming shortened V by 2 bases and J by 7 bases, and 17 bases separated the two germline ends. The chain's CDR3 is CASSLNGAVLGEAFF. The CDR3 region has the DNA TGTGCCAGCAGTTTAAATGGGGCTGTACTGGGTGAAGCTTTCTTT.

This clonotype was found a few times. The gene calls are TRBV6-5 and TRBJ1-1; TRBD1 is a possible D gene (6 bases). Trimming left V 0 bases short and J 5 bases short, with 10 bases between. This CDR3 has 14 amino acids. Germline V gives CDR1 MNHEY, CDR2 SVGAGI. This CDR3 is CASSYSGGRTEAFF. In DNA form, the CDR3 reads TGTGCCAGCAGTTACTCGGGGGGCAGAACTGAAGCTTTCTTT.

Only a few counts were recorded for this clonotype. The CDR3 is CASSFAQGSVNTEAFF. In DNA, the CDR3 is TGTGCCAGCAGTTTTGCCCAGGGTTCGGTGAACACTGAAGCTTTCTTT. This chain joins TRBV28 and TRBJ1-1; a weak D match, TRBD1 (5 bases). V was trimmed by 3 bases and J by 0 bases, leaving 14 bases between them. Germline CDR1 and CDR2: MDHEN and SYDVKM. CDR3 length: 16 residues.

This clonotype was seen a handful of times. V is TRBV20-1 and J is TRBJ2-7; 16 bases match TRBD2. This CDR3 spans 18 amino acids. V lost 1 base, J lost 2 bases, and 8 bases stayed unmatched. Germline V lookup: CDR1 DFQATT, CDR2 SNEGSKA (reference sequence). DNA of the CDR3: TGCAGTGCTAGAGTTGGGACTAGCGGGGGGGGACTCCCCTACGAGCAGTACTTC. It is translated as CSARVGTSGGGLPYEQYF.

This clonotype was counted between two and nine times. The chain is built from TRBV20-1 and TRBJ1-1, with D possibly matching TRBD1 (5 bases). The V end was cut by 1 base, the J end by 0 bases, with 12 bases between. This CDR3 is 15 amino acids long. Germline V gene data show CDR1 as DFQATT and CDR2 as SNEGSKA (reference sequence). The CDR3 sequence: CSARVPGRMNTEAFF. The CDR3 region has the DNA TGCAGTGCTAGAGTGCCAGGGAGAATGAACACTGAAGCTTTCTTT.

The CDR3 DNA reads TGTGCCAGCCGGGGGACGAATTCACCCCTCCACTTT. This gives the protein CASRGTNSPLHF. The chain combines TRBV12-3 or TRBV12-4 with TRBJ1-6; D perhaps matches TRBD1 (5 bases). The CDR3 has 12 amino acids. V shed 8 bases and J shed 7 bases, with 9 bases lying between them.

The chain employs TRBV9 and TRBJ2-5; TRBD2 agrees at 11 bases. V lost 3 bases to trimming and J lost 4 bases; unmatched junction nucleotides: 8. Germline CDR1 and CDR2: SGDLS and YYNGEE. The CDR3 sequence is 16 residues long. The CDR3 sequence: CASSASPGLAVETQYF. For the CDR3, the DNA is TGTGCCAGCAGCGCTTCCCCGGGACTAGCGGTAGAGACCCAGTACTTC.

CDR3 DNA: TGCAGTGCGTATAGCGGGAGGCTAGCCAATGAGCAGTTCTTC. Amino acid sequence: CSAYSGRLANEQFF. The gene calls are TRBV20-1 and TRBJ2-1, with 10 bases identical to TRBD2. V trimming: 6 bases; J trimming: 6 bases; junction bases outside the gene matches: 8. The germline CDR1 and CDR2 sequences are DFQATT and SNEGSKA (reference sequence). There are 14 residues in the CDR3.

The sample holds a few counts of this clonotype. The rearrangement links TRBV7-9 to TRBJ2-7; D gene ambiguous. Germline CDR1 is SEHNR and CDR2 is FQNEAQ (reference sequence). CDR3 size: 13 residues. The V end was cut by 0 bases, the J end by 5 bases, with 8 bases between. CDR3: CASSLAGMDEQYF. The DNA of the CDR3 is TGTGCCAGCAGCTTAGCAGGGATGGACGAGCAGTACTTC.

This clonotype was picked up a small number of times. The chain combines TRBV20-1 with TRBJ2-3, with 14 bases lining up with TRBD2. The V gene end was trimmed by 3 bases and the J gene end by 5 bases; junction bases not matched to a gene: 4. Germline V CDR1 and CDR2: DFQATT, SNEGSKA (reference sequence). This CDR3 region has 15 residues. DNA of the CDR3: TGCAGTGCTAGTAGACTAGCGGGGGGGCAAGATACGCAGTATTTT. The encoded protein is CSASRLAGGQDTQYF.

This clonotype turned up a few times. The rearrangement joins TRBV4-2 to TRBJ2-1; 12 positions agree with TRBD2. Trimming took 2 bases from V and 3 from J; bases not matched to a gene: 8. The CDR3 contains 18 residues. Germline values: CDR1 LGHNA, CDR2 YNFKEQ. In nucleotides, the CDR3 is TGTGCCAGCAGCCAATCTCGGACTAGCGGGGCCCTCTACAATGAGCAGTTCTTC. Protein product: CASSQSRTSGALYNEQFF.